One sample yielded the 27 T cell receptor beta chains listed below, sequenced in a study of T cell responses to AZD1222 COVID-19 vaccine. Measured with immunoSEQ multiplex PCR; TCRdb has only the in-frame clones, and not every one. Here the sample spans about 110,000 clones, over 75% being singletons. The sample consisted of peripheral blood, taken 28 days after the second AZD1222 dose. These receptors all come from an adult who received the AZD1222 COVID-19 vaccine.

This clone appeared a single time. The V and J genes are TRBV28 and TRBJ1-2; possible D gene TRBD1, 6 bases. There are 16 residues in the CDR3. Germline CDR1 is MDHEN and CDR2 is SYDVKM. V lost 4 bases and J 0 bases, leaving 15 bases between the germline ends. The CDR3 spells CASSSPGGVANYGYTF. The DNA of the CDR3 is TGTGCCAGCAGTTCCCCTGGGGGCGTAGCTAACTATGGCTACACCTTC.

With respect to this clone: Other DNA sequences of this sample code for an identical CDR3. This rearrangement joins TRBV6-4 to TRBJ2-1; TRBD2 matches at 7 bases. The germline CDR1 and CDR2 sequences are MRHNA and SNTAGT. The trim removed 0 bases at V and 1 base at J, leaving 0 bases unmatched. The CDR3 has 15 residues. DNA for the CDR3: TGTGCCAGCAGTGACTCTAGCGGGTCCTACAATGAGCAGTTCTTC. This gives the protein CASSDSSGSYNEQFF.

J is TRBJ2-4 and V is TRBV4-2; D perhaps matches TRBD2 (5 bases). The V gene lost 4 bases and the J gene lost 8 bases, with 15 bases spanning the gap. Germline-derived CDR1 and CDR2 are LGHNA and YNFKEQ. CDR3 length equals 14 residues. CDR3 residues: CASSPRSGLDIQYF. As DNA, the CDR3 is TGTGCCAGCAGCCCCCGATCGGGGTTGGACATTCAGTACTTC.

This clone was found a few times. The rearrangement uses TRBV19 and TRBJ2-7; weak D call: TRBD2 (5 bases). This CDR3 comprises 13 residues. The germline V and J ends were trimmed by 5 bases and 2 bases, with 10 bases remaining between them. From germline, CDR1 is LNHDA and CDR2 SQIVND (reference sequence). CDR3 DNA sequence: TGTGCCAGTAGTGGCGGGTACGCCTACGAGCAGTACTTC. Translating gives CASSGGYAYEQYF.

The gene calls are TRBV18 and TRBJ1-1; weak D call: TRBD1 (5 bases). This CDR3 has 13 residues. V dropped 0 bases and J dropped 5 bases, with 7 bases sitting between them. The germline V gene has CDR1 KGHSH and CDR2 LQKENI. The CDR3 nucleotides are TGTGCCAGCTCACCACCGGGGGGAACTGAAGCTTTCTTT. Protein sequence: CASSPPGGTEAFF. Full variable domain (outside the CDR3, taken from reference TRBV18 and TRBJ1-1): NAGVMQNPRHLVRRRGQEARLRCSPMKGHSHVYWYRQLPEEGLKFMVYLQKENIIDESGMPKERFSAEFPKEGPSILRIQQVVRGDSAAYFCASSPPGGTEAFFGQGTRLTVV.

The chain combines TRBV7-2 with TRBJ2-1; 7 bases map to TRBD2. Losses at the gene ends were 5 bases for V and 6 bases for J; bases not matched to a gene: 7. Germline CDR1 and CDR2: SGHTA and FQGNSA. The CDR3 runs 14 residues. CDR3 sequence (DNA): TGTGCCAGCAGCCCGGCGCGACTAGCCAATGAGCAGTTCTTC. Its protein product is CASSPARLANEQFF.

This rearrangement joins TRBV3-1 (or the pseudogene TRBV3-2) to TRBJ2-7; the D call may be TRBD1 or TRBD2 (5 bases each). CDR1 is LGHDT and CDR2 is YNNKEL in the germline V gene (reference sequence). The CDR3 sequence is 15 residues long. The V end was cut by 2 bases, the J end by 1 base, with 12 bases between. The CDR3 nucleotides are TGTGCCAGCAGCCAAAGTGGGACGCTGTCCTACGAGCAGTACTTC. Its protein product is CASSQSGTLSYEQYF.

The gene calls are TRBV6-5 and TRBJ1-4, with TRBD1 identical over 9 bases. J was trimmed by 8 bases and V by 8 bases; bases with no gene match: 9. Germline V lookup: CDR1 MNHEY, CDR2 SVGAGI. This CDR3 is 14 amino acids long. The CDR3 sequence is CASAPDRGREKLFF. For the CDR3, the DNA is TGTGCCAGCGCCCCGGACAGGGGAAGGGAAAAACTGTTTTTT.

The chain joins TRBV12-3 or TRBV12-4 to TRBJ1-5; D is unclear. With 3 bases removed from V and 3 bases from J, the gap between germline ends came to 6 bases. The CDR3 spans 13 residues. The CDR3 is CASSFGPNQPQHF. The DNA for the CDR3 is TGTGCCAGCAGTTTCGGACCCAATCAGCCCCAGCATTTT.

The CDR3 protein is CASSYSIGGGHGYTF. CDR3 coding DNA: TGTGCCAGCAGTTACTCGATCGGAGGGGGCCATGGCTACACCTTC. J is TRBJ1-2 and V is TRBV6-2 or TRBV6-3; 7 bases are a match to TRBD1. The CDR3 has 15 amino acids. V lost 0 bases and J lost 6; bases outside the gene matches: 7. Looked up from germline, CDR1 is MNHEY and CDR2 is SVGEGT.

The rearrangement uses TRBV6-5 and TRBJ2-7, with 7 bases matching TRBD1. The CDR3 runs to 14 residues. V dropped 7 bases and J dropped 5; count of bases not matched to a gene: 11. Germline CDR1 is MNHEY and CDR2 is SVGAGI. CDR3 sequence: CASKSGQGVHEQYF. In DNA form, the CDR3 reads TGTGCCAGCAAATCTGGGCAGGGGGTCCACGAGCAGTACTTC.

The chain has TRBV20-1 and TRBJ1-2, with D possibly matching TRBD1 (5 bases). The CDR3 is made up of 13 amino acids. Germline loops: CDR1 DFQATT, CDR2 SNEGSKA (reference sequence). Trimming took off 4 bases at V and 5 bases at J, with 14 bases between the two ends. The CDR3 sequence: CSAIDPRDYGYTF. CDR3 in DNA: TGCAGTGCTATTGACCCCAGGGATTATGGCTACACCTTC.

This clone was detected only once. The rearrangement uses TRBV7-2 and TRBJ2-3; D uncertain. The CDR3 is made up of 16 amino acids. Germline loops: CDR1 SGHTA, CDR2 FQGNSA. V lost 3 bases to trimming and J lost 0 bases, with 13 bases between them. CDR3 nucleotide sequence: TGTGCCAGCAGCTTGGGCGGAGCCCCTAGCACAGATACGCAGTATTTT. Its protein is CASSLGGAPSTDTQYF. The whole variable domain, remainder taken from reference TRBV7-2 and TRBJ2-3, is GAGVSQSPSNKVTEKGKDVELRCDPISGHTALYWYRQSLGQGLEFLIYFQGNSAPDKSGLPSDRFSAERTGGSVSTLTIQRTQQEDSAVYLCASSLGGAPSTDTQYFGPGTRLTVL.

V gene TRBV7-9 combines with J gene TRBJ2-7; a possible D gene is TRBD1 (6 bases). CDR3 length equals 14 residues. With 6 bases removed from V and 2 bases from J, the gap between germline ends came to 14 bases. Per the germline V gene, CDR1 is SEHNR and CDR2 is FQNEAQ (reference sequence). The DNA for the CDR3 is TGTGCCAGCAGGCATAGTACAGGGACCTACGAGCAGTACTTC. It encodes CASRHSTGTYEQYF. The whole variable domain, remainder taken from reference TRBV7-9 and TRBJ2-7, is DTGVSQNPRHKITKRGQNVTFRCDPISEHNRLYWYRQTLGQGPEFLTYFQNEAQLEKSRLLSDRFSAERPKGSFSTLEIQRTEQGDSAMYLCASRHSTGTYEQYFGPGTRLTVT.

This chain links TRBV12-3 or TRBV12-4 with TRBJ2-1; D ambiguous. V lost 2 bases and J lost 12, with 11 bases in between. The CDR3 is 12 amino acids. The CDR3 is CASSLWAAWQFF. CDR3 in DNA: TGTGCCAGCAGTTTATGGGCAGCATGGCAGTTCTTC.

The V call is TRBV19, the J call TRBJ1-1; the D is unclear. CDR1 and CDR2 from the germline V gene are LNHDA and SQIVND (reference sequence). There are 14 residues in the CDR3. Trimming removed 5 bases at V and 1 base at J, with 11 bases between. The CDR3 protein is CASSYDTTNTEAFF. CDR3 DNA: TGTGCCAGTAGTTATGACACGACGAACACTGAAGCTTTCTTT.

This clone came up once. V gene TRBV6-6 combines with J gene TRBJ1-3; D is uncertain. With 2 bases removed from V and 4 bases from J, the gap between germline ends came to 12 bases. The germline CDR1 and CDR2 sequences are MNHNY and SVGAGI (reference sequence). CDR3 length: 15 residues. CDR3 sequence: CASSYEGINGNTIYF. In DNA form, the CDR3 reads TGTGCCAGCAGTTACGAGGGAATTAACGGAAACACCATATATTTT.

The chain has TRBV6-4 and TRBJ2-1; D is possibly TRBD2 (6 bases). The CDR3 is made up of 16 amino acids. The ends were cut back, 1 base at V and 9 bases at J, with 19 bases in the middle. Germline values: CDR1 MRHNA, CDR2 SNTAGT. CDR3: CASSDFGSGTVSEQFF. CDR3 sequence (DNA): TGTGCCAGCAGTGACTTTGGCTCGGGGACTGTCTCTGAGCAGTTCTTC.

The chain uses TRBV9 and TRBJ1-1; a weak D match, TRBD1 (5 bases). The CDR3 runs to 14 residues. Germline CDR1 is SGDLS and CDR2 is YYNGEE. Trimming shortened V by 3 bases and J by 0 bases, and 9 bases separated the two germline ends. The CDR3 coding sequence is TGTGCCAGCAGCGAACACAGGATGAACACTGAAGCTTTCTTT. Its protein is CASSEHRMNTEAFF.

This clone occurred a few times. The chain has TRBV10-3 and TRBJ1-1; D is possibly TRBD1 (6 bases). The CDR3 is made up of 15 amino acids. CDR1 is ENHRY and CDR2 is SYGVKD in the germline V gene. V was trimmed by 6 bases and J by 0 bases, leaving 14 bases between them. CDR3 amino acids: CAISELQGVNTEAFF. The CDR3 DNA reads as TGTGCCATCAGCGAATTACAGGGTGTGAACACTGAAGCTTTCTTT.

This clone appeared a single time. The chain has TRBV7-2 and TRBJ2-1, with D possibly being TRBD1 (5 bases). Trimming took 6 bases from V and 5 from J, leaving 17 bases between them. This CDR3 has 15 amino acids. The germline V gene has CDR1 SGHTA and CDR2 FQGNSA. The CDR3 nucleotides read TGTGCCAGCAGGATAGGGGCCTCCCCCCACAATGAGCAGTTCTTC. Translated: CASRIGASPHNEQFF.

This chain uses TRBV30 with TRBJ1-1; D unclear. This CDR3 has 13 residues. In germline, CDR1 is GTSNPN, CDR2 SVGIG (reference sequence). The ends were cut back, 4 bases at V and 2 bases at J, with 11 bases in the middle. The CDR3 region is CAWKRNRNTEAFF. In DNA form, the CDR3 reads TGTGCCTGGAAAAGAAACAGAAACACTGAAGCTTTCTTT.

The chain uses TRBV19 and TRBJ2-2, with 8 positions matching TRBD2. V lost 11 bases and J lost 5; bases outside the gene matches: 22. This CDR3 has 18 amino acids. Germline assignment: CDR1 LNHDA and CDR2 SQIVND (reference sequence). CDR3 coding DNA: TGTGCCCGTCGGGGGGGGGCAGGGGAGATAGGAGGAACCGGGGAGCTGTTTTTT. This codes for CARRGGAGEIGGTGELFF.

CDR3 in amino acids: CASSPPLYGYTF. For the CDR3, the DNA is TGTGCCAGCAGCCCGCCTCTCTATGGCTACACCTTC. The chain uses TRBV7-9 and TRBJ1-2; D is unresolved. This CDR3 has 12 amino acids. V dropped 5 bases and J dropped 4 bases, with 8 bases sitting between them. Germline CDR1 is SEHNR and CDR2 is FQNEAQ (reference sequence).

The genes are TRBV5-1 and TRBJ1-2; 7 bases are shared with TRBD1. CDR1 is SGHRS and CDR2 is YFSETQ in the germline V gene. The CDR3 runs to 14 residues. With V trimmed by 5 bases and J by 2 bases, 6 bases remained unmatched. The CDR3 nucleotides read TGCGCCAGCAGAGGGGGCGCTTCAAACTATGGCTACACCTTC. This gives the protein CASRGGASNYGYTF.

The chain uses TRBV14 and TRBJ1-2; 10 bases map to TRBD1. This CDR3 has 15 residues. CDR1 is SGHDN, CDR2 FVKESK, per germline. After removal of 4 bases from V and 7 bases from J, the junction contained 9 bases not matched to a gene. In DNA, the CDR3 is TGTGCCAGCAGCCCAGAGGCCCGACAGGGGGCTGGCTACACCTTC. Encoded protein: CASSPEARQGAGYTF. Full variable domain (missing parts from reference TRBV14 and TRBJ1-2): EAGVTQFPSHSVIEKGQTVTLRCDPISGHDNLYWYRRVMGKEIKFLLHFVKESKQDESGMPNNRFLAERTGGTYSTLKVQPAELEDSGVYFCASSPEARQGAGYTFGSGTRLTVV.

V gene TRBV4-2 combines with J gene TRBJ2-2; TRBD2 is a possible D gene (5 bases). The ends were cut back, 1 base at V and 1 base at J, with 10 bases in the middle. Germline loops: CDR1 LGHNA, CDR2 YNFKEQ. The CDR3 consists of 16 residues. CDR3 sequence (DNA): TGTGCCAGCAGCCAAGTAAATCGGGGGAACACCGGGGAGCTGTTTTTT. Translation: CASSQVNRGNTGELFF.